Detailed here is one T cell receptor (beta chain). The clone's antigen remains unknown. Base quality data are lacking; no much larger clone is found one base away. This sample was taken from a study of immune characterization of retroperitoneal liposarcoma (dated 2019 in TCRdb). The library was obtained by PCR. Sequencing took place on a NextSeq 500. TCRdb trimmed the raw reads at Q25, called clones with MiXCR and kept productive beta chains. All rows with the same CDR3 protein become a single entry with the most common DNA and genes. This sample lists roughly 11,000 distinct CDR3 sequences; 26% were detected once. About 8.2% of the sample is in the top ten clones. The clonotype was recovered from a female donor with retroperitoneal liposarcoma. The specimen sequenced was tumor tissue.

The CDR3 amino acid sequence is: CASSESARSTDTQYF. The nucleotide sequence is TGCGCCAGCAGTGAAAGCGCTCGTAGCACAGATACGCAGTATTTT. Recombination joined TRBV10-1 with TRBJ2-3; the D gene cannot be resolved reliably. V and J are truncated by 3 bases and 0 bases respectively, leaving an intervening sequence of 10 bases. The germline V gene (reference sequence) gives CDR1 as WNHNN and CDR2 as SYGVQD. The CDR3 sequence holds 15 residues, the cysteine and phenylalanine included. The kept DNA is CDR3 alone, 45 bases in frame from the first base.